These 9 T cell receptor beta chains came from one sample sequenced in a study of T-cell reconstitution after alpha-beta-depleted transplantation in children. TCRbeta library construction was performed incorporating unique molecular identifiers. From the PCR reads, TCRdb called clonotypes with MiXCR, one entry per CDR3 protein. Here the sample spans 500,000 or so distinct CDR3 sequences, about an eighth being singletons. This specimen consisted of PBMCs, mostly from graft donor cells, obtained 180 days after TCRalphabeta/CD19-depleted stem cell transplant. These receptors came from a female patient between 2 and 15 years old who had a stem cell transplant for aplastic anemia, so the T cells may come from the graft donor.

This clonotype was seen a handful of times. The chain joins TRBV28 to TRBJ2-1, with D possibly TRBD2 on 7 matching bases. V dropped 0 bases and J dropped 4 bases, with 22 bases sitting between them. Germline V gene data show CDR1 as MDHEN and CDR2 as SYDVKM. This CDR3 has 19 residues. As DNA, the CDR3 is TGTGCCAGCAGTTTATGGGCGCCTCCACGGGGGGCCGCGTACAATGAGCAGTTCTTC. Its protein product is CASSLWAPPRGAAYNEQFF.

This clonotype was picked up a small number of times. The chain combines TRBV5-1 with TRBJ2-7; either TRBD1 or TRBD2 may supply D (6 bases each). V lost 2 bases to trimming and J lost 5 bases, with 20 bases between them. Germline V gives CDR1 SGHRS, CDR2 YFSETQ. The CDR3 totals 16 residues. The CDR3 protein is CASSFFGGRAFNEQYF. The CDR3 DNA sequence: TGCGCCAGCAGCTTTTTCGGGGGCAGGGCGTTCAACGAGCAGTACTTC.

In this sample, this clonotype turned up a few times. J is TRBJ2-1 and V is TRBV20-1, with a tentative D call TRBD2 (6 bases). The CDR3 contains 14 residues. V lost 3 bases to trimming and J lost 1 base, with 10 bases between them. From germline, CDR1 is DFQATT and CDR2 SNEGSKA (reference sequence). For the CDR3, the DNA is TGCAGTGCTAGCGGGAGACGATCCTACAATGAGCAGTTCTTC. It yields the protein CSASGRRSYNEQFF.

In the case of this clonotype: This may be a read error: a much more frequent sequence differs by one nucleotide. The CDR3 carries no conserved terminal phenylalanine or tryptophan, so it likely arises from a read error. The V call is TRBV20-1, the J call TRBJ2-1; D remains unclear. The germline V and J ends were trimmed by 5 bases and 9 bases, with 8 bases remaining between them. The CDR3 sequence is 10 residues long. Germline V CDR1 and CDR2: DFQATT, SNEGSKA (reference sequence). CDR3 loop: CSAPRPEQFS. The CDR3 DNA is TGCAGTGCTCCGCGGCCTGAGCAGTTCTCC.

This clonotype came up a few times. The CDR3 is CSARDRSGSKKNEQFF. The CDR3 DNA sequence: TGCAGTGCTAGAGACCGTAGCGGGAGTAAAAAAAATGAGCAGTTCTTC. The chain joins TRBV20-1 to TRBJ2-1; 9 nucleotides agree with TRBD2. V lost 0 bases to trimming and J lost 7 bases; unmatched junction nucleotides: 10. The CDR3 contains 16 residues. Per the germline V gene, CDR1 is DFQATT and CDR2 is SNEGSKA (reference sequence).

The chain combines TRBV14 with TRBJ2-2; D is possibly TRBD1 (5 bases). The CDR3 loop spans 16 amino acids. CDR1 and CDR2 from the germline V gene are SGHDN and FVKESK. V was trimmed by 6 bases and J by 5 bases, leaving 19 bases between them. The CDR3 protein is CASSRHLGAETGELFF. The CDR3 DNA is TGTGCCAGCAGTCGACATCTAGGGGCGGAAACCGGGGAGCTGTTTTTT.

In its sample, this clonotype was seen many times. In DNA form, the CDR3 reads TGCGCCAGCAGCCAAGATAGCGGTCTAGCGGCACACTACAATGAGCAGTTCTTC. Encoded protein: CASSQDSGLAAHYNEQFF. This chain links TRBV4-3 with TRBJ2-1, with 7 bases lining up with TRBD2. The CDR3 extends over 18 amino acids. The V gene end was trimmed by 0 bases and the J gene end by 3 bases; junction bases not matched to a gene: 11. Germline lookup yields CDR1 LGHNA and CDR2 YSLEER.

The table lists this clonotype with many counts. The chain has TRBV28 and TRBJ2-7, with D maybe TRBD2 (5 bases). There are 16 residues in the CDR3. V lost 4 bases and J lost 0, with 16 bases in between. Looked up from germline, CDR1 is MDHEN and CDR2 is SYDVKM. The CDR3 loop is CASSSASGSLSYEQYF. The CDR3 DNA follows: TGTGCCAGCAGTTCGGCCTCGGGGAGTCTCTCCTACGAGCAGTACTTC.

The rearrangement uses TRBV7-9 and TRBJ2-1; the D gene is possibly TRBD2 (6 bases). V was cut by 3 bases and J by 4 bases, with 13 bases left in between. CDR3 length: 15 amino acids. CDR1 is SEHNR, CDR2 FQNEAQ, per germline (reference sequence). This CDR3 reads CASSLGRTVYNEQFF. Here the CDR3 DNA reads TGTGCCAGCAGCTTGGGGAGGACTGTTTACAATGAGCAGTTCTTC.